A single T cell receptor beta chain is shown here with its context. Looked up from germline, CDR1 is LNHNV and CDR2 is YYDKDF (reference sequence). V lost 0 bases, J lost 3 bases, and 15 bases stayed unmatched. The CDR3 is 20 residues long. The sample belongs to a study of blood T cells in healthy people across ages. For the second PCR, which ran for about 6 to 11 cycles, a sample-barcoded 5' primer and a J-beta primer mix were used. TCRdb re-analysed the 5' RACE reads in MiXCR, keeping a single row per CDR3 protein. The sample consists of approximately 2,000,000 distinct CDR3 sequences, roughly 43% of them appearing once.

Sequencing was done on a sample of blood. The chain joins TRBV15 to TRBJ1-5, with 9 bases lining up with TRBD1. The TCR was taken from a human donor in good health. The CDR3 region has the DNA TGTGCCACCAGCAGAGATCTAGGACAGGGGATGTATAGGAACAATCAGCCCCAGCATTTT. Protein: CATSRDLGQGMYRNNQPQHF.